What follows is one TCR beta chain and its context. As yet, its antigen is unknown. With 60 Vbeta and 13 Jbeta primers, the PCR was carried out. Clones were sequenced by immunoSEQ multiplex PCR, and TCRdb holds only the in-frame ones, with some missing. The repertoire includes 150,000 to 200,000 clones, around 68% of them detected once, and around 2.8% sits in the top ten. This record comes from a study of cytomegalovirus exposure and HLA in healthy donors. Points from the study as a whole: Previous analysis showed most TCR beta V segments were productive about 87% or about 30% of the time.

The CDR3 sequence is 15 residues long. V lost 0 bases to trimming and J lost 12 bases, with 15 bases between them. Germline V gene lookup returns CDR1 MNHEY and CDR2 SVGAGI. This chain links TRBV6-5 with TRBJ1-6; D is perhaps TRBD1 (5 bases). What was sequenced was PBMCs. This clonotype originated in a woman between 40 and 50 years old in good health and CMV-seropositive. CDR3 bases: TGTGCCAGCAGTTACTCCCGGGACTATCGCTTACCCCTCCACTTT. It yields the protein CASSYSRDYRLPLHF.